Below, 5 T cell receptor beta chains from the same sample are listed, as sequenced in a study of T cell changes during pregnancy in multiple sclerosis. Data came from immunoSEQ multiplex PCR; TCRdb stores just in-frame clones and leaves some out. The sample has about 38,000 clones; about 90% are singletons. The starting material was CD4+ T cells from peripheral blood mononuclear cells, obtained before pregnancy. The origin of the receptors is a female donor with multiple sclerosis, enrolled in a pregnancy study.

This clone showed up just once. The chain has TRBV7-2 and TRBJ2-3; D not resolved. Germline CDR1 SGHTA, CDR2 FQGNSA. The ends were cut back, 2 bases at V and 1 base at J, with 10 bases in the middle. This CDR3 region has 15 residues. The CDR3 nucleotides read TGTGCCAGCAGCTTAACTACCGGTGGCACAGATACGCAGTATTTT. Translating it yields CASSLTTGGTDTQYF.

Only one count was recorded for this clone. The V call is TRBV7-6, the J call TRBJ2-6, with 11 bases matching TRBD2. V was pared by 1 base and J by 0 bases, with 14 bases of the junction left unmatched. CDR3 length: 22 residues. Germline values: CDR1 SGHVS, CDR2 FNYEAQ. For the CDR3, the DNA is TGTGCCAGCAGCTTAGTCCTTACCGGGACTAGCGGTCTAAGCTCTGGGGCCAACGTCCTGACTTTC. This codes for CASSLVLTGTSGLSSGANVLTF.

This clone was observed once. V gene TRBV15 combines with J gene TRBJ1-4; D remains unclear. Germline-derived CDR1 and CDR2 are LNHNV and YYDKDF (reference sequence). V shed 3 bases and J shed 8 bases, with 10 bases lying between them. The CDR3 consists of 13 residues. CDR3 bases: TGTGCCACCAGCAGTCTGGGCCGGGAAAAACTGTTTTTT. It encodes CATSSLGREKLFF.

The chain uses TRBV28 and TRBJ2-5; 11 bases are shared with TRBD2. CDR3 length: 16 residues. Germline loops: CDR1 MDHEN, CDR2 SYDVKM. V was pared by 2 bases and J by 5 bases, with 7 bases of the junction left unmatched. CDR3 residues: CASSLTGTSGGETQYF. The CDR3 bases are TGTGCCAGCAGTTTAACTGGGACTAGCGGAGGGGAGACCCAGTACTTC.

The chain joins TRBV5-6 to TRBJ1-2, with 7 bases identical to TRBD1. After removal of 8 bases from V and 14 bases from J, the junction contained 12 bases not matched to a gene. This CDR3 is 11 amino acids long. Germline CDR1 SGHDT, CDR2 YYEEEE. CDR3 loop: CASGQAPSKTF. In nucleotides, the CDR3 is TGTGCCAGTGGACAGGCCCCCTCGAAGACCTTC.